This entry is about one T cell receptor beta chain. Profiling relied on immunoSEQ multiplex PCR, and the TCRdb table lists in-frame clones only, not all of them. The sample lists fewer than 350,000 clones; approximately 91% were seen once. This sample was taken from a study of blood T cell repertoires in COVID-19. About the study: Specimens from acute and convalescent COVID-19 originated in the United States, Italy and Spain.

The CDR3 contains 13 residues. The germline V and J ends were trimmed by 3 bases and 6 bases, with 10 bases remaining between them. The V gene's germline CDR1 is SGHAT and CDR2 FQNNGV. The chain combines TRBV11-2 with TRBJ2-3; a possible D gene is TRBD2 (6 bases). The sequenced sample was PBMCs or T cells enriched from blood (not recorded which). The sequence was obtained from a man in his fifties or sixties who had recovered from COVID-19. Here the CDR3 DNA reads TGTGCCAGCAGCTTCGGGGGACTGGATACGCAGTATTTT. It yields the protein CASSFGGLDTQYF.